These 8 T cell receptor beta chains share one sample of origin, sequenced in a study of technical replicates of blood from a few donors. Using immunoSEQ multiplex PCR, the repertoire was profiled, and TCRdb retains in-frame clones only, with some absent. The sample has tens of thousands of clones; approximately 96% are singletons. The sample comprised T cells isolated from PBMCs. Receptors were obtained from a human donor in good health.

The CDR3 loop reads CASSPTGDQPQHF. The CDR3, as DNA: TGTGCCAGCAGCCCCACCGGTGATCAGCCCCAGCATTTT. V is TRBV7-2 and J is TRBJ1-5; D is unclear. Germline V CDR1 and CDR2: SGHTA, FQGNSA. The CDR3 covers 13 residues. Trimming stripped 5 bases from V and 5 bases from J, with 10 bases between.

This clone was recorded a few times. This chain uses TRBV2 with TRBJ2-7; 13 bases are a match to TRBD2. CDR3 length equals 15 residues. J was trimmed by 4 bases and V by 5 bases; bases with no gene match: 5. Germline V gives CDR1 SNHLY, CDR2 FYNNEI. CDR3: CASSPWTSGRYEQYF. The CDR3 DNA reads TGTGCCAGCAGTCCATGGACTAGCGGGAGATACGAGCAGTACTTC.

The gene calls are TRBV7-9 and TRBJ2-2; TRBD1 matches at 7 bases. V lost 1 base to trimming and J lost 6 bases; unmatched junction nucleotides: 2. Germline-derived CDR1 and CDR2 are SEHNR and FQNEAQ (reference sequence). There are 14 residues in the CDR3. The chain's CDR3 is CASSLEGTAGELFF. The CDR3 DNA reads TGTGCCAGCAGCTTAGAGGGGACAGCCGGGGAGCTGTTTTTT. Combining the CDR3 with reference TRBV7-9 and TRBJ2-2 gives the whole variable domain DTGVSQNPRHKITKRGQNVTFRCDPISEHNRLYWYRQTLGQGPEFLTYFQNEAQLEKSRLLSDRFSAERPKGSFSTLEIQRTEQGDSAMYLCASSLEGTAGELFFGEGSRLTVL.

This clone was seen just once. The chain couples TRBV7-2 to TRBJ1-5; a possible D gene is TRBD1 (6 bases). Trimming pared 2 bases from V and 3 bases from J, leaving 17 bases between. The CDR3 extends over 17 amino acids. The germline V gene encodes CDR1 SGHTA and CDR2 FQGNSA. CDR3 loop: CASSLQSQGTFNQPQHF. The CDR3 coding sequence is TGTGCCAGCAGCTTACAGTCCCAGGGGACCTTCAATCAGCCCCAGCATTTT.

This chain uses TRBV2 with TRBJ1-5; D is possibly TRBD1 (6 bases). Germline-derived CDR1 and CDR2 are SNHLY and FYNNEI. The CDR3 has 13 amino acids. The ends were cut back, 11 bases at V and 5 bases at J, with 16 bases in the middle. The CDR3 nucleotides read TGTGCCTCCCGGGACACCGCTTATCAGCCCCAGCATTTT. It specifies CASRDTAYQPQHF.

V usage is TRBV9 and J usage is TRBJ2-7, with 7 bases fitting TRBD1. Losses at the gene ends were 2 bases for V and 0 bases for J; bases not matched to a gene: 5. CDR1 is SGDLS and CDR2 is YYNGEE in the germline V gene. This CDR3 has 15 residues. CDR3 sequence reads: CASSVSGTASYEQYF. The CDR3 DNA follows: TGTGCCAGCAGCGTTTCCGGGACAGCCTCCTACGAGCAGTACTTC.

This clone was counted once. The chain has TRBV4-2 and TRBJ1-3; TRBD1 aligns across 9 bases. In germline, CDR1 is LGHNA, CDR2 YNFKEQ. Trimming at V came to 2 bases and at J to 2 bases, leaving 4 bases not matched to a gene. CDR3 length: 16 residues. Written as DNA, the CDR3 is TGTGCCAGCAGCCAAATACAGGGGGCGCCTGGAAACACCATATATTTT. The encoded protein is CASSQIQGAPGNTIYF.

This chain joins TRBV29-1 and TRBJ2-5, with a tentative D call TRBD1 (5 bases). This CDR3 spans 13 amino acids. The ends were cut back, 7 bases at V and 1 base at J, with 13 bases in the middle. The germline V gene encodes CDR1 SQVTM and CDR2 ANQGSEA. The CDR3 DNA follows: TGCAGCGCACCCCGGCAGGGCCAAGAGACCCAGTACTTC. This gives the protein CSAPRQGQETQYF.